This TCR beta chain was obtained from a study of blood T cell repertoires in COVID-19. For the study at large: Samples taken during acute and convalescent COVID-19 were collected in the United States, Italy and Spain. PBMCs, B-cell-depleted T cells, or T cells were the source of the cDNA or gDNA that made up the material.

The authors' processing: From reference gene primer amplification, estimates of nucleated cell counts were derived. Data came from immunoSEQ multiplex PCR; TCRdb stores just in-frame clones and leaves some out. That table furnishes V, J and clone size, whereas the DNA furnished D and trimming. This sample carries about 59,000 clones, roughly 87% of them seen once, and the ten largest clones take 4% to 6%. The receptor comes from a man at least 80 years old in a cohort sampled during active COVID-19. Sequenced material: peripheral blood.

As DNA, the CDR3 is TGTGCCATCAGTGTGGAGGGGGCTAGCACAGATACGCAGTATTTT. It is translated as CAISVEGASTDTQYF. The V and J genes are TRBV10-3 and TRBJ2-3, with D maybe TRBD1 (7 bases). V lost 4 bases to trimming and J lost 0 bases, with 11 bases between them. CDR1 ENHRY and CDR2 SYGVKD come from the germline V gene. CDR3 length: 15 amino acids.